This record looks at one T cell receptor (beta chain) sequence and its context. Looked up from germline, CDR1 is SGHRS and CDR2 is YFSETQ. The CDR3 covers 15 residues. V gave up 4 bases and J gave up 0 bases; unmatched junction bases: 5. These data originate in a study of blood T cell repertoires in COVID-19. Study context: The analysed material was cDNA or gDNA that came from T cells, B-cell-depleted T cells, or PBMCs.

Sequenced by immunoSEQ multiplex PCR; TCRdb stores in-frame clones only, minus some. Of 150,000 to 200,000 clones listed, over 75% are singletons. The chain couples TRBV5-1 to TRBJ2-3; 7 nucleotides align to TRBD2. The clonotype was recovered from a human donor with active or convalescent COVID-19. The donor label of this sample is uncertain. The sequenced sample consisted of peripheral blood. For the CDR3, the DNA is TGCGCCAGCAGCCCTAGCGGACCTAGCACAGATACGCAGTATTTT. This encodes CASSPSGPSTDTQYF.